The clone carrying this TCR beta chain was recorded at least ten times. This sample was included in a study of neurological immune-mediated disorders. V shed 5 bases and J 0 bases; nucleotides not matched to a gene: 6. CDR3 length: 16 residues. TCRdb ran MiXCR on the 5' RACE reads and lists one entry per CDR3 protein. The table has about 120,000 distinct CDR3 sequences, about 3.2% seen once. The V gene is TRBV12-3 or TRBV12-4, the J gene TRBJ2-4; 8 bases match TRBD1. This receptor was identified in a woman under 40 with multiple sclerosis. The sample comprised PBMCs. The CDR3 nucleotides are TGTGCCAGCAGTCCGGACAGGGTCTCAGCCAAAAACATTCAGTACTTC. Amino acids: CASSPDRVSAKNIQYF.